The rows below give T cell receptor beta chains drawn from one sample of a study of CD8+ T cells in alopecia areata. Sequenced by immunoSEQ multiplex PCR; TCRdb stores in-frame clones only, minus some. The table includes approximately 29,000 clones, roughly 80% detected once. Sequenced input: NKG2D-low CD8+ T cells sorted from blood. These TCRs come from a human donor with alopecia areata. CDR3s include the opening cysteine and the closing phenylalanine or tryptophan. Fields, in order: J gene, clone size, D gene, V gene, CDR3 protein, CDR3 DNA. A D gene is named only where the DNA matches it firmly. Clone size appears in some rows only: once, few, many, or a class for an expanded clone.

TRBJ2-3 | few | TRBD1 | TRBV7-9 | CASIQHRDRMANTQYF | TGTGCCAGCATCCAACACCGGGACAGGATGGCAAATACGCAGTATTTT
TRBJ2-7 | . | . | TRBV27 | CASSLLGSEQYF | TGTGCCAGCAGTTTACTAGGTAGCGAGCAGTACTTC
TRBJ1-5 | . | . | TRBV27 | CASSFLGQPQHF | TGTGCCAGCAGTTTCTTGGGTCAGCCCCAGCATTTT
TRBJ1-2 | few | . | TRBV7-9 | CASSPIPRFAYGYTF | TGTGCCAGCAGCCCAATACCCCGGTTTGCCTATGGCTACACCTTC
TRBJ2-3 | few | . | TRBV7-9 | CASSFVLEATDTQYF | TGTGCCAGCAGCTTCGTACTAGAAGCCACAGATACGCAGTATTTT
TRBJ2-3 | . | . | TRBV29-1 | CSVTIDYTDTQYF | TGCAGCGTGACCATCGACTACACAGATACGCAGTATTTT
TRBJ2-3 | . | . | TRBV6-5 | CASTQGSGTDTQYF | TGTGCCAGCACGCAGGGATCCGGCACAGATACGCAGTATTTT
TRBJ2-7 | once | TRBD1 | TRBV2 | CASSVAGGYYEQYF | TGTGCCAGCAGTGTTGCAGGGGGTTACTACGAGCAGTACTTC
TRBJ2-7 | . | . | TRBV7-9 | CASSAWKGREYEQYF | TGTGCCAGCAGCGCCTGGAAGGGGCGAGAATACGAGCAGTACTTC
TRBJ1-1 | . | . | TRBV27 | CASTNQGRTEAFF | TGTGCCAGCACAAACCAAGGGAGGACCGAAGCTTTCTTT
TRBJ2-7 | . | . | TRBV9 | CASSVNPTGTGTSYEQYF | TGTGCCAGCAGCGTAAATCCTACGGGGACCGGGACCTCCTACGAGCAGTACTTC
TRBJ2-7 | many | TRBD1 | TRBV28 | CATKDTGESYEQYF | TGTGCCACTAAAGATACAGGGGAATCATACGAGCAGTACTTC
TRBJ2-7 | . | TRBD1 | TRBV7-9 | CASSEGTGLYEQYF | TGTGCCAGCAGCGAGGGGACAGGGCTCTACGAGCAGTACTTC
TRBJ2-5 | . | . | TRBV5-1 | CASSLTGPQETQYF | TGCGCCAGCAGCTTGACAGGCCCGCAAGAGACCCAGTACTTC
TRBJ2-1 | many | . | TRBV18 | CASSPQPNDNEQFF | TGTGCCAGCTCACCCCAGCCTAACGACAATGAGCAGTTCTTC
TRBJ2-7 | . | TRBD1 | TRBV29-1 | CSAAGTGLEQYF | TGCAGCGCCGCAGGGACAGGGCTCGAGCAGTACTTC
TRBJ1-2 | once | TRBD1 | TRBV19 | CASSIFGTGADGYTF | TGTGCCAGTAGTATATTCGGGACAGGGGCAGACGGCTACACCTTC
TRBJ2-5 | . | . | TRBV30 | CAWSPRSVETQYF | TGTGCCTGGAGTCCCCGGTCGGTAGAGACCCAGTACTTC
TRBJ2-5 | . | TRBD1 | TRBV7-8 | CASSSDREQDLIETQYF | TGTGCCAGCAGCAGCGACAGGGAACAGGACCTTATAGAGACCCAGTACTTC
TRBJ1-5 | . | TRBD1 | TRBV9 | CASSYGTGGQPQHF | TGTGCCAGCAGCTACGGGACAGGGGGTCAGCCCCAGCATTTT
TRBJ2-7 | . | . | TRBV11-2 | CASSLGTHTYEQYF | TGTGCCAGCAGTTTAGGGACACATACCTACGAGCAGTACTTC
TRBJ2-7 | few | . | TRBV7-9 | CASSSPGRNYEQYF | TGTGCCAGCAGCTCCCCGGGCCGAAACTACGAGCAGTACTTC
TRBJ2-1 | . | TRBD1 | TRBV7-9 | CASSQPGQGRNNEQFF | TGTGCCAGCAGCCAACCGGGACAGGGGAGGAACAATGAGCAGTTCTTC
TRBJ2-1 | . | TRBD2 | TRBV2 | CASSGTSGALSYNEQFF | TGTGCCAGCAGTGGGACTAGCGGAGCCCTATCCTACAATGAGCAGTTCTTC
TRBJ1-2 | . | . | TRBV28 | CASSLFRTESYGYTF | TGTGCCAGCAGTTTATTTAGGACAGAGTCCTATGGCTACACCTTC
TRBJ2-2 | . | . | TRBV19 | CASSDDNGELFF | TGTGCCAGTAGCGATGATAACGGGGAGCTGTTTTTT
TRBJ2-7 | once | TRBD2 | TRBV29-1 | CSVDDSGSSYEQYF | TGCAGCGTTGATGATAGCGGGAGCTCCTACGAGCAGTACTTC
TRBJ2-1 | . | TRBD2 | TRBV13 | CASSSLAGGYNEQFF | TGTGCCAGCAGCTCCCTAGCGGGGGGATACAATGAGCAGTTCTTC
TRBJ2-1 | . | . | TRBV4-2 | CASSPESGGSYNEQFF | TGTGCCAGCAGCCCAGAGAGCGGCGGATCTTACAATGAGCAGTTCTTC
TRBJ2-7 | . | TRBD1 | TRBV27 | CASSFSPDRAEQYF | TGTGCCAGCAGTTTCTCCCCCGACAGGGCCGAGCAGTACTTC
TRBJ2-3 | . | TRBD2 | TRBV29-1 | CSVESPNLLAGGPDTQYF | TGCAGCGTTGAATCACCGAATCTACTAGCGGGAGGCCCAGATACGCAGTATTTT
TRBJ2-3 | . | . | TRBV4-2 | CASSQLATTSTDTQYF | TGTGCCAGCAGCCAACTGGCGACGACTAGCACAGATACGCAGTATTTT
TRBJ2-1 | . | TRBD2 | TRBV19 | CASTMTTSGVYNEQFF | TGTGCCAGTACAATGACAACTAGCGGAGTATACAATGAGCAGTTCTTC
TRBJ2-2 | . | . | TRBV4-3 | CASSQDPQGSTGELFF | TGCGCCAGCAGCCAAGATCCCCAGGGGAGCACCGGGGAGCTGTTTTTT
TRBJ2-3 | . | . | TRBV28 | CASSFRFGESTDTQYF | TGTGCCAGCAGTTTCCGTTTCGGCGAGAGCACAGATACGCAGTATTTT
TRBJ2-5 | . | TRBD2 | TRBV10-2 | CASSGLAGGETQYF | TGCGCCAGCAGTGGACTAGCGGGAGGGGAGACCCAGTACTTC
TRBJ2-7 | . | . | TRBV29-1 | CSVAGTLPPYEQYF | TGCAGCGTCGCAGGGACATTACCCCCCTACGAGCAGTACTTC
TRBJ2-1 | . | . | TRBV5-1 | CASSFRDIVDEQFF | TGCGCCAGCAGCTTCCGGGACATTGTGGATGAGCAGTTCTTC
TRBJ2-7 | . | . | TRBV7-9 | CASSPVLGGYEQYF | TGTGCCAGCAGCCCCGTCCTTGGGGGCTACGAGCAGTACTTC
TRBJ2-7 | . | . | TRBV4-1 | CASSRGAEQYF | TGCGCCAGCAGCCGCGGGGCCGAGCAGTACTTC
TRBJ2-7 | . | . | TRBV5-1 | CASSFGVPYEQYF | TGCGCCAGCAGCTTCGGGGTGCCCTACGAGCAGTACTTC
TRBJ2-5 | few | . | TRBV7-9 | CASSRDQETQYF | TGTGCCAGCAGCCGGGACCAAGAGACCCAGTACTTC
TRBJ2-1 | . | TRBD2 | TRBV27 | CASSLSPGGTEQFF | TGTGCCAGCAGTTTAAGTCCCGGGGGGACTGAGCAGTTCTTC
TRBJ2-3 | . | TRBD1 | TRBV27 | CASSSQGADTQYF | TGTGCCAGCAGTTCGCAGGGGGCAGATACGCAGTATTTT
TRBJ2-1 | . | . | TRBV9 | CASTVGSSYNEQFF | TGTGCCAGCACCGTGGGGAGCTCCTACAATGAGCAGTTCTTC
TRBJ2-2 | . | TRBD2 | TRBV19 | CASSVAGALNTGELFF | TGTGCCAGTAGCGTAGCGGGAGCCTTGAACACCGGGGAGCTGTTTTTT
TRBJ2-7 | . | . | TRBV4-1 | CASSPNGQGAYEQYF | TGCGCCAGCAGCCCCAACGGTCAGGGCGCTTACGAGCAGTACTTC
TRBJ1-1 | . | TRBD1 | TRBV7-9 | CASSLGTGVTEAFF | TGTGCCAGCAGCTTAGGGACAGGCGTCACTGAAGCTTTCTTT
TRBJ2-4 | . | . | TRBV5-4 | CASSFPAKNIQYF | TGTGCCAGCAGCTTCCCAGCCAAAAACATTCAGTACTTC
TRBJ2-5 | . | . | TRBV27 | CASSLSGDQLETQYF | TGTGCCAGCAGTTTATCCGGGGATCAGCTGGAGACCCAGTACTTC
TRBJ1-2 | . | TRBD1 | TRBV27 | CASRLTGGGLSGYTF | TGTGCCAGCAGACTTACAGGGGGCGGCCTCTCTGGCTACACCTTC
TRBJ2-2 | few | . | TRBV6-4 | CASSDSDGTGELFF | TGTGCCAGCAGTGACTCAGACGGCACCGGGGAGCTGTTTTTT
TRBJ1-1 | few | . | TRBV28 | CASETNTEAFF | TGTGCCAGCGAGACGAACACTGAAGCTTTCTTT